These T cell receptor beta chains were read from a single sample in a study of regulatory T cells in long-lasting Graves disease. MiXCR was run by TCRdb on the multiplex PCR reads, yielding one entry per CDR3 protein. This table holds around 250,000 distinct CDR3 sequences, 15% to 20% found once. These data were also reused for a study on T cells in Graves' hyperthyroidism and ophthalmopathy.

The sample was peripheral blood mononuclear cells (PBMCs), taken at new diagnosis, from a patient treated with antithyroid drugs. The receptor set was obtained from a woman in her 30s with Graves disease. The CDR3 runs from the conserved cysteine through the conserved F or W. Fields, in order: V gene, D gene, clone size, J gene, CDR3 DNA, CDR3 protein. D genes are given only for firm matches. Expanded clones are given a class, and other clones once, few, many or no size at all.

>TRBV5-8|NA|many|TRBJ1-1
TGTGCCAGTCAGCGCGGGACTGAAGCTTTCTTT
CASQRGTEAFF
>TRBV5-1|TRBD1|NA|TRBJ2-7
TGCGCCAGCAGCTTGGGGTGGGACAGCCTCCTGGGCGACGAGCAGTGCTTC
CASSLGWDSLLGDEQCF
>TRBV12-3/TRBV12-4|NA|NA|TRBJ1-2
TGTGCCCGCAGTTCCCGGGCTAACTATGGTTACACCTTC
CARSSRANYGYTF
>TRBV5-1|NA|many|TRBJ1-2
TGCGCCAGCAGCTTAATGGCAGGGACAATCACTTCCTATGGCTACACCTTC
CASSLMAGTITSYGYTF
>TRBV28|NA|many|TRBJ1-4
TGTGCCAGCAGTTTAACAGGTGGTGAAAAACTGTTTTTT
CASSLTGGEKLFF
>TRBV7-2|TRBD1|NA|TRBJ1-1
TGTGCCAGCAGCTACAGGACAGGGTCGAACACTGAAGCTTTCTTT
CASSYRTGSNTEAFF
>TRBV5-1|NA|many|TRBJ1-5
TGCGCCAGCAGCTTGGGCCCGATTGCAAGCAATCAGCCCCAGCATTTT
CASSLGPIASNQPQHF
>TRBV12-3/TRBV12-4|NA|many|TRBJ2-1
TGTGCCAGCGGCGATCCGGGACGTAACAATGAGCAGTTCTTC
CASGDPGRNNEQFF
>TRBV12-3/TRBV12-4|NA|NA|TRBJ2-2
TGTGCCAGCAGGAATCCAGGGGGGACCGGGGAGCTGTTTTTT
CASRNPGGTGELFF
>TRBV20-1|TRBD1|many|TRBJ2-5
TGCAGTGTGCACGGGACAGGGGGTTCGGAGACCCAGTACTTC
CSVHGTGGSETQYF
>TRBV6-2/TRBV6-3|NA|many|TRBJ1-5
TGTGCCAGCAGTTACGGGGGCCAACAGCCCCAGCATTTT
CASSYGGQQPQHF
>TRBV2|NA|many|TRBJ2-3
TGTGCCAGCACGGAGGCAGCTAGCACAGATACGCAGTATTTT
CASTEAASTDTQYF
>TRBV7-2|NA|many|TRBJ2-3
TGTGCCAGCAGCTACGCCCGGGATTTT
CASSYARDF
>TRBV9|NA|many|TRBJ2-3
TGTGCCAGCACCCCTTTTAGCACAGATACGCAGTATTTT
CASTPFSTDTQYF
>TRBV7-3|NA|many|TRBJ2-1
TGTGCCAGCAGCAAGCTAGGAAACAATGAGCAGTTCTTC
CASSKLGNNEQFF
>TRBV19|TRBD2|NA|TRBJ2-1
TGTGCCAGTAGTTCAGGACTAGCCTCGGGGGAGCAGTTCTTC
CASSSGLASGEQFF
>TRBV20-1|NA|NA|TRBJ1-6
TGCAGTGCTAGCTTTCAGGGGATAGAGTCACCCCTCCACTTT
CSASFQGIESPLHF